This TCR beta chain was obtained from a study of T cells in Graves' hyperthyroidism and ophthalmopathy. General observations from the study: A median about 7 months before onset, the model predicted ophthalmopathy.

The TCR beta CDR3 regions underwent amplification using RNA transcripts as the source. First-round RT-PCR targeting the TCR CDR3 was performed with the HTBI primer set. TCRdb independently ran MiXCR on the multiplex PCR reads; one entry per CDR3 protein. The table shows some 200,000 distinct CDR3 sequences, with more than 15% occurring only once. On this clonotype itself: Its antigen remains unidentified.

Germline CDR1 and CDR2: SGHDN and FVKESK. Trimming took off 1 base at V and 3 bases at J, with 9 bases between the two ends. The CDR3 has 14 amino acids. This TCR was recovered from a man aged 50 to 59 with Graves' hyperthyroidism. The chain is built from TRBV14 and TRBJ1-1; no clear D gene. The material sequenced was blood. CDR3 bases: TGTGCCAGCAGCCAAGTTGGCACAGACACTGAAGCTTTCTTT. The encoded protein is CASSQVGTDTEAFF.